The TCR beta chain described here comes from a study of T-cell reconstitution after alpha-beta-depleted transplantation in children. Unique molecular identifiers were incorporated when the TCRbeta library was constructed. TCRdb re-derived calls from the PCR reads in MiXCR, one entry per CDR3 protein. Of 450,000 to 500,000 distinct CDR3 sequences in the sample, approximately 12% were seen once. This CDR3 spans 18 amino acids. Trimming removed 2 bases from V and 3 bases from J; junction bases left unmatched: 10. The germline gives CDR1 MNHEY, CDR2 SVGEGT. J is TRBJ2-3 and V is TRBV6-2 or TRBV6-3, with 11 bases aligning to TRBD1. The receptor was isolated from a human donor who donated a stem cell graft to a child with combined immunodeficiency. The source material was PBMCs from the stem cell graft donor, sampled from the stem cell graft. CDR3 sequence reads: CASSYNRPGTGGTDTQYF. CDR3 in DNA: TGTGCCAGCAGTTACAACAGACCCGGGACAGGGGGGACAGATACGCAGTATTTT.